The 21 T cell receptor beta chains presented below share a single source sample, sequenced in a study of cytomegalovirus exposure and HLA in healthy donors. The PCR made use of 60 Vbeta and 13 Jbeta primers. Only in-frame clones appear in the TCRdb table, and some are missing; sequencing was by immunoSEQ multiplex PCR. This sample carries some 200,000 clones, 82% of them seen once, and the ten largest clones take 0.7% to 0.95%. Sequencing used PBMCs. These receptors all stem from a woman aged 18-30 years in good health and CMV-seronegative.

In its sample, this clone was seen a few times. The rearrangement joins TRBV5-1 to TRBJ2-2; 9 bases map to TRBD1. Germline V lookup: CDR1 SGHRS, CDR2 YFSETQ. CDR3 length: 14 residues. Trimming at V came to 5 bases and at J to 6 bases, leaving 5 bases not matched to a gene. Here the CDR3 DNA reads TGCGCCAGCAGGGGGGACAGGGTCCCCGGGGAGCTGTTTTTT. This translates into CASRGDRVPGELFF.

This sequence joins TRBV13 and TRBJ2-1; perhaps TRBD2 as D (6 bases). In germline, CDR1 is PRHDT, CDR2 FYEKMQ (reference sequence). V lost 6 bases to trimming and J lost 0 bases, with 15 bases between them. CDR3 length equals 16 residues. CDR3: CASRPTGGYSYNEQFF. The CDR3 DNA reads as TGTGCCAGCAGACCTACTGGGGGGTACTCCTACAATGAGCAGTTCTTC. Full variable domain (rest looked up from reference TRBV13 and TRBJ2-1): AAGVIQSPRHLIKEKRETATLKCYPIPRHDTVYWYQQGPGQDPQFLISFYEKMQSDKGSIPDRFSAQQFSDYHSELNMSSLELGDSALYFCASRPTGGYSYNEQFFGPGTRLTVL.

The chain couples TRBV11-2 to TRBJ2-7; D unclear. The CDR3 contains 12 residues. Per the germline V gene, CDR1 is SGHAT and CDR2 is FQNNGV. The germline V and J ends were trimmed by 1 base and 2 bases, with 3 bases remaining between them. CDR3 residues: CASSLAAYEQYF. The CDR3 DNA is TGTGCCAGCAGCTTAGCTGCCTACGAGCAGTACTTC.

The chain combines TRBV5-3 with TRBJ1-2; D is possibly TRBD1 (5 bases). TRBV5-3 is an ORF; its function is uncertain. Trimming left V 3 bases short and J 0 bases short, with 21 bases between. The CDR3 sequence is 18 residues long. CDR3 residues: CARSSQTAPLSSNYGYTF. The CDR3, as DNA: TGTGCCAGAAGCTCCCAGACAGCACCACTCTCCTCTAACTATGGCTACACCTTC.

This clone showed up just a few times. This chain connects TRBV5-4 to TRBJ1-1; 9 bases agree with TRBD1. J gave up 3 bases and V 4 bases, and 4 bases lay outside the gene matches. Germline values: CDR1 SGHNT, CDR2 YYREEE (reference sequence). CDR3 length: 14 residues. Here the CDR3 DNA reads TGTGCCAGCAGCGGAAGACAGGGGGACACTGAAGCTTTCTTT. Amino acid sequence: CASSGRQGDTEAFF.

The chain has TRBV19 and TRBJ2-2; tentatively, D is TRBD1 (5 bases). The V gene lost 5 bases and the J gene lost 6 bases, with 19 bases spanning the gap. The length of the CDR3 is 16 residues. CDR1 is LNHDA and CDR2 is SQIVND in the germline V gene (reference sequence). In nucleotides, the CDR3 is TGTGCCAGTAGTGAGCGACAGTACCCTGGCGCCGGGGAGCTGTTTTTT. Encoded protein: CASSERQYPGAGELFF.

V gene TRBV14 combines with J gene TRBJ2-7, with D possibly matching TRBD1 (6 bases). The CDR3 is 16 amino acids. CDR1 is SGHDN and CDR2 is FVKESK in the germline V gene. V gave up 3 bases and J gave up 0 bases, with 15 bases separating them. The CDR3 nucleotides are TGTGCCAGCAGCCACCCACAGGGAACGGCCTCCTACGAGCAGTACTTC. Protein product: CASSHPQGTASYEQYF.

The chain uses TRBV6-5 and TRBJ1-2; TRBD1 matches 8 bases. CDR3 length equals 13 residues. The germline CDR1 and CDR2 sequences are MNHEY and SVGAGI. V lost 2 bases, J lost 6 bases, and 2 bases stayed unmatched. CDR3 loop: CASSYKTGDGYTF. The CDR3 DNA sequence: TGTGCCAGCAGTTACAAGACAGGGGATGGCTACACCTTC.

Regarding this clone: The same CDR3 also results from other DNA sequences found in this sample. V is TRBV5-1 and J is TRBJ2-5, with TRBD2 matching over 8 bases. Germline CDR1 reads SGHRS; CDR2 reads YFSETQ. The CDR3 is 13 residues long. Trimming removed 0 bases from V and 5 bases from J; junction bases left unmatched: 0. Here the CDR3 reads CASSLGGGETQYF. The CDR3 coding sequence is TGCGCCAGCAGCTTGGGCGGGGGGGAGACCCAGTACTTC. Full variable domain (remainder filled in from reference TRBV5-1 and TRBJ2-5): KAGVTQTPRYLIKTRGQQVTLSCSPISGHRSVSWYQQTPGQGLQFLFEYFSETQRNKGNFPGRFSGRQFSNSRSEMNVSTLELGDSALYLCASSLGGGETQYFGPGTRLLVL.

The V and J genes are TRBV19 and TRBJ1-5, with D possibly TRBD1 on 6 matching bases. Between the trimmed V and J ends, which lost 4 bases and 7 bases, there was a span of 17 bases. CDR3 size: 15 residues. CDR1 is LNHDA, CDR2 SQIVND, per germline (reference sequence). CDR3 sequence reads: CASSTGAAHGQPQHF. CDR3 DNA sequence: TGTGCCAGTAGTACAGGGGCCGCCCATGGCCAGCCCCAGCATTTT.

This clone has only a few counts. This chain uses TRBV7-9 with TRBJ1-1; TRBD1 matches at 7 bases. This CDR3 region has 16 residues. The germline gives CDR1 SEHNR, CDR2 FQNEAQ (reference sequence). J gave up 1 base and V 7 bases, and 12 bases lay outside the gene matches. In nucleotides, the CDR3 is TGTGCCAGCATCACTCGGACAGGAGAGAGGAACACTGAAGCTTTCTTT. Translating it yields CASITRTGERNTEAFF.

The rearrangement uses TRBV29-1 and TRBJ2-7; tentatively, D is TRBD2 (5 bases). The CDR3 spans 13 residues. Between the trimmed V and J ends, which lost 7 bases and 3 bases, there was a span of 16 bases. Germline CDR1 reads SQVTM; CDR2 reads ANQGSEA. CDR3 amino acids: CSALDKAGYEQYF. The CDR3 DNA reads TGCAGCGCCCTAGACAAGGCGGGCTACGAGCAGTACTTC.

The chain combines TRBV7-9 with TRBJ1-1; no clear D. Trimming took 4 bases from V and 10 from J, leaving 16 bases between them. Germline CDR1 SEHNR, CDR2 FQNEAQ (reference sequence). The length of the CDR3 is 13 residues. The CDR3 sequence is CASSSLGRAGAFF. Written as DNA, the CDR3 is TGTGCCAGCAGCTCGCTTGGGAGGGCAGGAGCTTTCTTT.

The gene calls are TRBV28 and TRBJ1-4, with D maybe TRBD1 (5 bases). This CDR3 is built from 13 residues. The germline gives CDR1 MDHEN, CDR2 SYDVKM. V lost 7 bases and J 7 bases, leaving 13 bases between the germline ends. The CDR3 region is CASKEGMVEKLFF. CDR3 DNA sequence: TGTGCCAGCAAGGAGGGGATGGTTGAAAAACTGTTTTTT.

This chain connects TRBV19 to TRBJ1-6, with TRBD1 matching 10 bases. The germline CDR1 and CDR2 sequences are LNHDA and SQIVND (reference sequence). The CDR3 spans 15 residues. V shed 10 bases and J 10 bases; nucleotides not matched to a gene: 13. CDR3 nucleotides: TGTGCCACCGCCTTTTATGGGACAGGGGCATCACCCCTCCACTTT. It yields the protein CATAFYGTGASPLHF.

The chain carries TRBV6-1 and TRBJ2-1; possibly TRBD2 for D (6 bases). CDR3 length: 13 residues. Germline CDR1 reads MNHNS; CDR2 reads SASEGT. V shed 6 bases and J shed 10 bases, with 16 bases lying between them. The DNA for the CDR3 is TGTGCCAGCAGGGACGAAAACGGGGGAGAGCAGTTCTTC. This encodes CASRDENGGEQFF.

The chain links TRBV9 to TRBJ2-2; 7 nucleotides align to TRBD1. The trim removed 5 bases at V and 2 bases at J, leaving 12 bases unmatched. The CDR3 covers 17 residues. CDR1 and CDR2 (germline): SGDLS, YYNGEE. CDR3 in amino acids: CASSRLWDSLNTGELFF. The CDR3 nucleotides read TGTGCCAGCAGTCGACTCTGGGACAGCCTTAACACCGGGGAGCTGTTTTTT.

The chain joins TRBV5-1 to TRBJ2-7; no clear D gene. Trimming stripped 4 bases from V and 3 bases from J, with 14 bases between. This CDR3 is 14 amino acids long. Per the germline V gene, CDR1 is SGHRS and CDR2 is YFSETQ. This CDR3 reads CASSESSSSYEQYF. The CDR3 bases are TGCGCCAGCAGCGAAAGCTCTAGTAGCTACGAGCAGTACTTC. Full variable domain (remainder filled in from reference TRBV5-1 and TRBJ2-7): KAGVTQTPRYLIKTRGQQVTLSCSPISGHRSVSWYQQTPGQGLQFLFEYFSETQRNKGNFPGRFSGRQFSNSRSEMNVSTLELGDSALYLCASSESSSSYEQYFGPGTRLTVT.

The rearrangement joins TRBV14 to TRBJ1-5, with a possible D match to TRBD1 (6 bases). Trimming removed 4 bases from V and 5 bases from J, with 12 bases in between. Germline-derived CDR1 and CDR2 are SGHDN and FVKESK. The CDR3 contains 14 residues. The CDR3 bases are TGTGCCAGCAGCCCTACAGGGTATGATCAGCCCCAGCATTTT. Its protein is CASSPTGYDQPQHF.

The chain combines TRBV9 with TRBJ1-1; 10 bases fit TRBD1. With V trimmed by 6 bases and J by 8 bases, 13 bases remained unmatched. Germline V gives CDR1 SGDLS, CDR2 YYNGEE. CDR3 size: 15 residues. The CDR3 nucleotides read TGTGCCAGCACCCCGGGGGGACAGGGGCCGGGGGAAGCTTTCTTT. The encoded protein is CASTPGGQGPGEAFF.

The rearrangement joins TRBV19 to TRBJ1-1; TRBD1 matches 7 bases. J was trimmed by 8 bases and V by 2 bases; bases with no gene match: 8. Germline V lookup: CDR1 LNHDA, CDR2 SQIVND (reference sequence). The CDR3 extends over 14 amino acids. CDR3 sequence: CASSIPSRDREAFF. The CDR3 nucleotides read TGTGCCAGTAGTATACCGTCCCGGGACAGAGAAGCTTTCTTT.